Listed here is a single T cell receptor beta chain. These data come from a study of blood T cell repertoires in COVID-19. The wider study: Some COVID-19 samples were acute and others convalescent; all came from the United States, Italy and Spain. PBMCs, B-cell-depleted T cells, or T cells were the source of the cDNA or gDNA that made up the material.

Study processing details: Reference gene primer amplification gave estimated nucleated cell counts. Assay: immunoSEQ multiplex PCR; the TCRdb copy retains only in-frame clones and omits some. V and J calls and clone size follow that table, whereas D and trimming were derived from the DNA. The table shows 70,000 to 95,000 clones, with just under 85% occurring only once. V was clipped by 4 bases and J by 6 bases; unmatched bases: 13. This CDR3 is built from 17 residues. The germline V gene encodes CDR1 ENHRY and CDR2 SYGVKD. This clonotype originated in a woman in her 70s with active or convalescent COVID-19. The rearrangement joins TRBV10-3 to TRBJ2-3, with 10 bases lining up with TRBD2. Specimen: peripheral blood. The CDR3 reads CAISGIKSGGAVDTQYF. CDR3 sequence (DNA): TGTGCCATCAGTGGGATAAAGAGCGGGGGGGCCGTTGATACGCAGTATTTT.